The clone carrying this T cell receptor beta chain has more than one count but fewer than ten. Its antigen is unidentified. This sample stems from a study of identical twins. A universal primer site was added by template switching, and unique molecular identifiers were carried by the cDNA. TCRdb re-analysed the 5' RACE reads in MiXCR, keeping a single row per CDR3 protein. The data show 250,000 or so distinct CDR3 sequences, with roughly 7% seen just once and roughly 3.4% held by the top ten. Germline V lookup: CDR1 DFQATT, CDR2 SNEGSKA (reference sequence). This CDR3 is built from 14 residues. The trim removed 3 bases at V and 3 bases at J, leaving 4 bases unmatched. General observations from the study: Findings came from cross-sectional statistics, without long-term follow-up of donors. Within cord blood, abundant beta clonotypes carried fewer insertions, but memory repertoires showed no such trend. Model-predicted out-of-frame TCR alpha sharing fell below observed values in monozygotic twins.

These records were also assigned to another study, of yellow fever vaccine responses in identical twins.

The chain is built from TRBV20-1 and TRBJ2-7; the match to TRBD1 covers 11 bases. What was sequenced was memory (CD45RO+) T cells sorted from blood. The TCR comes from a woman in her late teens or twenties in good health. The CDR3 sequence: CSASMGQGVYEQYF. CDR3 sequence (DNA): TGCAGTGCTAGTATGGGACAGGGGGTCTACGAGCAGTACTTC.